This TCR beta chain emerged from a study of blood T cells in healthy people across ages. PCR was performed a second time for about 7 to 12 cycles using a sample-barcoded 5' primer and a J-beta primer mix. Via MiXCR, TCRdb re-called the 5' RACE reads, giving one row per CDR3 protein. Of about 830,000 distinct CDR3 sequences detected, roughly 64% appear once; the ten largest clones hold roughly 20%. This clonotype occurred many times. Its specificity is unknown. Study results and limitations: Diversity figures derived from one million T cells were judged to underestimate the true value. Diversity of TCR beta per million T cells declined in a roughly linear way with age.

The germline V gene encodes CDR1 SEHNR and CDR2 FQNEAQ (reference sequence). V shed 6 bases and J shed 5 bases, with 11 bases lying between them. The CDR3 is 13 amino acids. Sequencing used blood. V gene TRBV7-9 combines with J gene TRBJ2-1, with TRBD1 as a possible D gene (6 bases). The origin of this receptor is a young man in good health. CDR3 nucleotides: TGTGCCAGCAGACTTAGGACAGACAATGAGCAGTTCTTC. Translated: CASRLRTDNEQFF.